Below, 11 T cell receptor beta chains from the same sample are listed, as sequenced in a study of shared clonotypes between healthy human individuals. Profiling relied on immunoSEQ multiplex PCR, and the TCRdb table lists in-frame clones only, not all of them. In the table there are around 690,000 clones, about 90% of which are singletons. The sample taken for sequencing was memory CD8+ T cells from PBMCs. Subset denoted: CD45RO+ cells pooled with CCR7-negative TemRA cells. The receptors come from a man aged 18-30 years in good health. Some clones in this sample may be carry-over from other donors' samples.

The rearrangement links TRBV5-6 to TRBJ2-7; D may be TRBD1 (6 bases). Germline values: CDR1 SGHDT, CDR2 YYEEEE. This CDR3 region has 14 residues. Trimming cost V 2 bases and J 3 bases, with 12 bases left between them. CDR3 protein: CASSFNGQFYEQYF. The CDR3 DNA is TGTGCCAGCAGCTTTAACGGACAGTTCTACGAGCAGTACTTC.

The chain carries TRBV5-8 and TRBJ2-4; D is possibly TRBD1 (6 bases). Germline-derived CDR1 and CDR2 are SGHTS and YDEGEE. This CDR3 region has 16 residues. V was pared by 4 bases and J by 0 bases, with 14 bases between. CDR3 residues: CASSPPQGLAKNIQYF. As DNA, the CDR3 is TGTGCCAGCAGCCCCCCCCAGGGGCTAGCCAAAAACATTCAGTACTTC. The full variable domain, rest sourced from reference TRBV5-8 and TRBJ2-4, is EAGVTQSPTHLIKTRGQQATLRCSPISGHTSVYWYQQALGLGLQFLLWYDEGEERNRGNFPPRFSGRQFPNYSSELNVNALELEDSALYLCASSPPQGLAKNIQYFGAGTRLSVL.

The V and J genes are TRBV4-1 and TRBJ2-3; a possible D gene is TRBD2 (5 bases). Per germline, CDR1 MGHRA and CDR2 YSYEKL. The length of the CDR3 is 19 residues. V gave up 1 base and J gave up 0 bases, with 20 bases separating them. The CDR3 reads CASSQGPSRRKPSTDTQYF. Here the CDR3 DNA reads TGCGCCAGCAGCCAAGGTCCTAGCAGAAGGAAGCCTAGCACAGATACGCAGTATTTT.

The chain couples TRBV4-3 to TRBJ1-1; no definite D call. V dropped 4 bases and J dropped 0 bases, with 12 bases sitting between them. Germline V gene sequence: CDR1 LGHNA, CDR2 YSLEER. The CDR3 is made up of 15 amino acids. The CDR3 DNA follows: TGCGCCAGCAGCCCGCGCCGAGGGATGAACACTGAAGCTTTCTTT. This sequence encodes CASSPRRGMNTEAFF.

This chain's CDR3 is CATMWTSGPNEQFF. CDR3 sequence (DNA): TGTGCCACCATGTGGACTAGCGGTCCCAATGAGCAGTTCTTC. This chain uses TRBV11-2 with TRBJ2-1, with 10 nucleotides matching TRBD2. The CDR3 contains 14 residues. V was clipped by 10 bases and J by 6 bases; unmatched bases: 9. CDR1 and CDR2 (germline): SGHAT, FQNNGV.

The chain recombines TRBV27 with TRBJ1-5; 8 nucleotides agree with TRBD1. Germline V gives CDR1 MNHEY, CDR2 SMNVEV (reference sequence). Trimming removed 5 bases from V and 6 bases from J; junction bases left unmatched: 12. The CDR3 covers 16 residues. DNA of the CDR3: TGTGCCAGCAGTCCAGTAGACAGGGGAGGTACTCAGCCCCAGCATTTT. Protein product: CASSPVDRGGTQPQHF.

The chain carries TRBV5-1 and TRBJ2-7; TRBD1 matches at 9 bases. The germline gives CDR1 SGHRS, CDR2 YFSETQ. V lost 0 bases and J lost 4; bases outside the gene matches: 11. CDR3 length: 17 amino acids. This chain's CDR3 is CASSLAEVTGGVYEQYF. The CDR3 DNA reads as TGCGCCAGCAGCTTGGCCGAAGTGACAGGGGGTGTATACGAGCAGTACTTC.

This clone showed up just once. J is TRBJ2-7 and V is TRBV2; 7 positions match TRBD1. CDR3 length: 13 residues. V shed 3 bases, J shed 6 bases, and the junction held 5 bases outside the gene matches. Looked up from germline, CDR1 is SNHLY and CDR2 is FYNNEI. DNA of the CDR3: TGTGCCAGCAGTGACGAGGGGGCAAGCGAGCAGTACTTC. Encoded protein: CASSDEGASEQYF.

The chain carries TRBV29-1 and TRBJ1-2; 7 bases map to TRBD1. J was trimmed by 9 bases and V by 6 bases; bases with no gene match: 10. Germline CDR1 is SQVTM and CDR2 is ANQGSEA. The CDR3 is 12 residues long. The CDR3 DNA reads as TGCAGCGTGGTATTATCGACAGGGCGCTACACCTTC. Translated: CSVVLSTGRYTF.

The chain recombines TRBV11-2 with TRBJ1-1; D is unclear. Germline V gene data show CDR1 as SGHAT and CDR2 as FQNNGV. V lost 4 bases and J 3 bases, leaving 6 bases between the germline ends. This CDR3 comprises 12 residues. CDR3 coding DNA: TGTGCCAGCAGCTCTTGGGACACTGAAGCTTTCTTT. Encoded protein: CASSSWDTEAFF.

V usage is TRBV28 and J usage is TRBJ2-3; D is unclear. The CDR3 is 19 residues long. Trimming stripped 4 bases from V and 4 bases from J, with 27 bases between. Germline-derived CDR1 and CDR2 are MDHEN and SYDVKM. Here the CDR3 DNA reads TGTGCCAGCAGTTCGCCTCCTGGCCGGACGTTGATTGGGTCAGATACGCAGTATTTT. Translation gives CASSSPPGRTLIGSDTQYF.